The entry below gives a single TCR beta chain sequence along with its context. The data were obtained in a study of cytomegalovirus exposure and HLA in healthy donors. CDR3 length: 15 amino acids. Looked up from germline, CDR1 is SGHRS and CDR2 is YFSETQ. The V end lost 3 bases, the J end lost 0 bases, and 11 bases lay between the germline ends. Sequencing used immunoSEQ multiplex PCR; TCRdb keeps in-frame clones, though not all of them. Among roughly 150,000 clones listed, 95% to 96% were seen once. This chain uses TRBV5-1 with TRBJ2-3; perhaps TRBD1 as D (6 bases). What was sequenced was PBMCs. The source is a woman aged 18 to 35 in good health and CMV-seronegative. The CDR3 sequence: CASSWRTVSTDTQYF. The CDR3 DNA is TGCGCCAGCAGCTGGAGGACAGTTAGCACAGATACGCAGTATTTT. Full variable domain (rest looked up from reference TRBV5-1 and TRBJ2-3): KAGVTQTPRYLIKTRGQQVTLSCSPISGHRSVSWYQQTPGQGLQFLFEYFSETQRNKGNFPGRFSGRQFSNSRSEMNVSTLELGDSALYLCASSWRTVSTDTQYFGPGTRLTVL.